This T cell receptor (beta chain) was documented in a study of post-analysis software for immune sequencing data. Study-wide findings and caveats: The five TRBV segments detected at higher frequency in patients than in controls included TRBV5-6, TRBV5-1 and TRBV20-1. Significantly decreased normalized Chao1 diversity was recorded for multiple sclerosis patients relative to controls.

Many counts were recorded for this clonotype. As yet, its antigen is unknown. Carried by the TCR beta cDNA libraries were unique molecular identifiers. TCRdb redid the calling of the PCR reads with MiXCR, one entry per CDR3 protein. The repertoire includes fewer than 850,000 distinct CDR3 sequences, about 32% of them detected once, and roughly 0.54% sits in the top ten. The CDR3 is 14 amino acids. V lost 1 base and J 6 bases, leaving 11 bases between the germline ends. The germline V gene has CDR1 SGHVS and CDR2 FQNEAQ. This sequence joins TRBV7-8 and TRBJ2-3, with a possible D match to TRBD2 (6 bases). Sequencing used blood. This TCR was recovered from a girl between 5 and 17 years old with multiple sclerosis. As DNA, the CDR3 is TGTGCCAGCAGCTTAGGCGGGGTTACGGATACGCAGTATTTT. Protein: CASSLGGVTDTQYF.